Listed below are T cell receptor beta chains from one sample, sequenced in a study of cytomegalovirus exposure and HLA in healthy donors. Sequencing used immunoSEQ multiplex PCR; TCRdb keeps in-frame clones, though not all of them. This table holds some 190,000 clones, about three quarters found once. Sample: PBMCs. The receptor set was obtained from a man between 18 and 35 years old in good health and CMV-seronegative. The CDR3 runs from the conserved cysteine through the conserved F or W. D genes are given only for firm matches. Clone size is shown for a subset of rows, as once, few, many or a class of expanded clone.

j_gene,abundance,v_gene,d_gene,CDR3nt,CDR3aa
TRBJ2-7,.,TRBV15,TRBD1,TGTGCCACCAGCAAGGACAGGGGGCCCTACGAGCAGTACTTC,CATSKDRGPYEQYF
TRBJ2-6,.,TRBV2,.,TGTGCCAGCAGGAGCGGCTCTGGGGCCAACGTCCTGACTTTC,CASRSGSGANVLTF
TRBJ2-1,.,TRBV9,TRBD2,TGTGCCAGCAGCGCAGGGACTAGCTCCTACAATGAGCAGTTCTTC,CASSAGTSSYNEQFF
TRBJ1-2,.,TRBV5-1,TRBD1,TGCGCCAGCAGCTTGCGGGGGACAGGGTCTGGCTACACCTTC,CASSLRGTGSGYTF
TRBJ2-1,.,TRBV28,TRBD2,TGTGCCAGCAGTTTAACCGGGAGGAATGAGCAGTTCTTC,CASSLTGRNEQFF
TRBJ2-3,few,TRBV6-1,.,TGTGCCTGCGCGGCGTCGAAGGGCACAGATACGCAGTATTTT,CACAASKGTDTQYF
TRBJ1-1,.,TRBV9,TRBD1,TGTGCCAGCAGCCCTCGGGACAGGGGGCGATTGACTGAAGCTTTCTTT,CASSPRDRGRLTEAFF
TRBJ2-2,.,TRBV5-1,TRBD1,TGCGCCAGCAGCAGGGCCGGGACAGGGGGACCCGGGGAGCTGTTTTTT,CASSRAGTGGPGELFF
TRBJ2-7,.,TRBV28,TRBD1,TGTGCCAGCAGTTTAGGGACAGGGGGCTACGAGCAGTACTTC,CASSLGTGGYEQYF
TRBJ1-4,.,TRBV2,.,TGTGCCAGCAGTCCGCCCCTGGCCGCGGGGGAAAAACTGTTTTTT,CASSPPLAAGEKLFF
TRBJ2-2,once,TRBV19,TRBD2,TGTGCCAGTAGTACTCTAGCGGGAGTTCCCGGGGAGCTGTTTTTT,CASSTLAGVPGELFF
TRBJ2-7,.,TRBV5-1,.,TGCGCCAGCAGCTTGAGCGCCGGACTCTCCTACGAGCAGTACTTC,CASSLSAGLSYEQYF
TRBJ2-6,.,TRBV7-6,TRBD1,TGTGCCAGCAGATGTGGGACAGGGGGTGGGGCCAACGTCCTGACTTTC,CASRCGTGGGANVLTF
TRBJ1-6,.,TRBV27,.,TGTGCCAGCAGCCTCGACAGGCCCGACTATAATTCACCCCTCCACTTT,CASSLDRPDYNSPLHF
TRBJ2-1,.,TRBV10-3,TRBD2,TGTGCCATCAGACTAGCGGGATCCTACAATGAGCAGTTCTTC,CAIRLAGSYNEQFF
TRBJ1-2,few,TRBV6-5,.,TGTGCCAGCAGTGGCGGACTGGCAAACTATGGCTACACCTTC,CASSGGLANYGYTF
TRBJ1-5,.,TRBV21-1,.,TGTGCCAGCAGCAAAGTGGGGACAGCTAGCAATCAGCCCCAGCATTTT,CASSKVGTASNQPQHF
TRBJ1-1,few,TRBV21-1,.,TGTGCCAGCAGCAAAGGGTCCCGTGAAAGACAGGGGGCTGAGGGGACTGAAGCTTTCTTT,CASSKGSRERQGAEGTEAFF
TRBJ1-5,.,TRBV28,TRBD1,TGTGCCAGCAGAACAGGGACAGGATATAGCAATCAGCCCCAGCATTTT,CASRTGTGYSNQPQHF